These 13 T cell receptor beta chains were all obtained from the same sample, sequenced in a study of human T cells and chemical hapten exposure. From the RACE reads, TCRdb called clonotypes with MiXCR, one entry per CDR3 protein. This table has 62,000 or so distinct CDR3 sequences, over 9.5% appearing once. Indicated time point: pre-sensitization, week 0. The treatment here: therapeutic diphenylcyclopropenone sensitization with weekly scalp DPC. The input for sequencing was whole blood, taken in connection with sensitization to the hapten diphenylcyclopropenone (DPC). The receptor source for this set is a woman in her forties or fifties with alopecia areata. Some clones in this sample may be carry-over from other donors' samples.

This clonotype was seen a few times. The rearrangement uses TRBV30 and TRBJ1-1; D gene unclear. CDR3 size: 12 residues. Germline lookup yields CDR1 GTSNPN and CDR2 SVGIG (reference sequence). Trimming cost V 2 bases and J 4 bases, with 8 bases left between them. The CDR3, as DNA: TGTGCCTGGAGTCGTCTAGGCACTGAAGCTTTCTTT. Residues: CAWSRLGTEAFF. Complete variable domain (other parts from reference TRBV30 and TRBJ1-1): SQTIHQWPATLVQPVGSPLSLECTVEGTSNPNLYWYRQAAGRGLQLLFYSVGIGQISSEVPQNLSASRPQDRQFILSSKKLLLSDSGFYLCAWSRLGTEAFFGQGTRLTVV.

This clonotype was seen more than once but under ten times. The V call is TRBV12-3 or TRBV12-4, the J call TRBJ2-5; a weak D match, TRBD2 (5 bases). V lost 1 base, J lost 4 bases, and 16 bases lay in between. This CDR3 has 16 residues. The CDR3 region is CASSLGRVSEAETQYF. CDR3 DNA sequence: TGTGCCAGCAGTTTAGGTCGCGTTAGCGAGGCAGAGACCCAGTACTTC.

The CDR3 spells CASSSKYEQYF. In nucleotides, the CDR3 is TGTGCCAGCAGTTCTAAGTACGAGCAGTACTTC. The gene calls are TRBV6-5 and TRBJ2-7; D is ambiguous. CDR3 length: 11 amino acids. CDR1 and CDR2 (germline): MNHEY, SVGAGI. Trimming removed 4 bases from V and 4 bases from J, with 5 bases in between.

This chain uses TRBV5-1 with TRBJ2-2; D is ambiguous. Per the germline V gene, CDR1 is SGHRS and CDR2 is YFSETQ. V was shortened by 0 bases and J by 6 bases, with 6 bases between the two germline ends. The CDR3 totals 13 residues. The CDR3 loop reads CASSLVVSGELFF. The CDR3, as DNA: TGCGCCAGCAGCTTGGTAGTCTCCGGGGAGCTGTTTTTT.

This clonotype was observed a few times. This rearrangement joins TRBV27 to TRBJ1-6; 8 bases are a match to TRBD1. Germline V CDR1 and CDR2: MNHEY, SMNVEV (reference sequence). The CDR3 has 19 residues. Losses at the gene ends were 5 bases for V and 7 bases for J; bases not matched to a gene: 19. The DNA of the CDR3 is TGTGCCAGCAGTCTCCTGCCCCCGGACAGGGAAAGATTGAATTCACCCCTCCACTTT. Encoded protein: CASSLLPPDRERLNSPLHF.

This clonotype showed up many times. The V gene is TRBV29-1, the J gene TRBJ1-1, with D possibly TRBD1 on 6 matching bases. The V end lost 6 bases, the J end lost 1 base, and 21 bases lay between the germline ends. The CDR3 contains 16 residues. Germline V gene lookup returns CDR1 SQVTM and CDR2 ANQGSEA. The CDR3 sequence: CSVLQGTDRRNTEAFF. The DNA for the CDR3 is TGCAGCGTCCTACAGGGAACCGATAGGCGGAACACTGAAGCTTTCTTT.

The chain employs TRBV29-1 and TRBJ2-5, with D perhaps matching TRBD1 (6 bases). The CDR3 spans 12 residues. Between the trimmed V and J ends, which lost 8 bases and 5 bases, there was a span of 15 bases. Germline-derived CDR1 and CDR2 are SQVTM and ANQGSEA. In nucleotides, the CDR3 is TGCAGCCTACAGGGTGAAAGGGAGACCCAGTACTTC. Translation gives CSLQGERETQYF.

This clonotype appeared a few times. The chain couples TRBV20-1 to TRBJ1-2; D is ambiguous. Germline V gene data show CDR1 as DFQATT and CDR2 as SNEGSKA (reference sequence). This CDR3 is 13 amino acids long. Here the CDR3 reads CRAQTPGNYGYTF. In nucleotides, the CDR3 is TGCAGGGCCCAGACTCCTGGGAACTATGGCTACACCTTC.

The rearrangement uses TRBV12-3 or TRBV12-4 and TRBJ1-1; maybe TRBD1 (6 bases). V was clipped by 2 bases and J by 9 bases, with 13 bases between them. There are 13 residues in the CDR3. The CDR3 here is CASSLIRGQKAFF. The CDR3 DNA reads TGTGCCAGCAGTTTAATCCGGGGACAAAAAGCTTTCTTT.

This clonotype was observed a handful of times. The chain employs TRBV5-1 and TRBJ2-2; D gene uncertain. This CDR3 spans 13 amino acids. V lost 4 bases, J lost 3 bases, and 7 bases lay in between. Germline V gene lookup returns CDR1 SGHRS and CDR2 YFSETQ. As DNA, the CDR3 is TGCGCCAGCAGCACCGGACACACCGGGGAGCTGTTTTTT. Protein: CASSTGHTGELFF.

This clonotype showed up many times. This sequence joins TRBV11-2 and TRBJ1-3; the D gene is possibly TRBD1 (6 bases). This CDR3 has 17 residues. V was cut by 3 bases and J by 0 bases, with 15 bases left in between. Germline V gene data show CDR1 as SGHAT and CDR2 as FQNNGV. CDR3 in DNA: TGTGCCAGCAGCTTGGCTAGTCAGGGGAGCTCTGGAAACACCATATATTTT. It specifies CASSLASQGSSGNTIYF.

Many counts were recorded for this clonotype. The chain uses TRBV7-9 and TRBJ2-1; the D is unclear. Germline V gene lookup returns CDR1 SEHNR and CDR2 FQNEAQ (reference sequence). V lost 5 bases and J 6 bases, leaving 17 bases between the germline ends. The CDR3 covers 15 residues. The CDR3 spells CASSPHSLFVNEQFF. CDR3 DNA sequence: TGTGCCAGCAGCCCACACTCATTGTTTGTCAATGAGCAGTTCTTC.

This clonotype was counted many times. At one of its ends the junction is not consistent with the germline gene, which may arise from a read error. The chain joins TRBV4-3 to TRBJ1-2; 7 bases line up with TRBD1. The CDR3 contains 13 residues. Germline CDR1 reads LGHNA; CDR2 reads YSLEER. The CDR3 DNA sequence: TGCGCCAGCAGTCAAGACAGGGACTATGGCTACACCTTC. This sequence encodes CASSQDRDYGYTF.